This T cell receptor (beta chain) was captured in a study of read filtering for tumor transcriptome and immune sequencing. For the study at large: Mean patient age was about 66 years, range roughly 47 to 90; some 17 male, 14 female. After DNase treatment, RNA was made into whole-transcriptome libraries.

The library was built from about 400 ng RNA with molecular barcoded adaptors for alpha/delta and beta/gamma chains. TCRdb redid the calling of the reads with MiXCR, one entry per CDR3 protein. This table has 40,000 to 50,000 distinct CDR3 sequences, roughly 19% appearing once. Study-wide findings and caveats: This fraction held mixed bone marrow immune cells after CD138-negative sorting. About 81.9% of IR-seq clonotypes had a single read, yet these held roughly 3.7% of reads.

This clonotype was counted at least ten times. The antigen is unknown. The TCR originated in a donor aged 40 or over with multiple myeloma. Sequenced material: a population of CD138-negative cells sorted from bone marrow.

The CDR3 bases are TGTGCCAGCAGTTTCATGCATCGGTTAGGGACTGAAGCTTTCTTT. Translation gives CASSFMHRLGTEAFF. V usage is TRBV28 and J usage is TRBJ1-1; D is undetermined. In germline, CDR1 is MDHEN, CDR2 SYDVKM. CDR3 length equals 15 residues. Trimming shortened V by 3 bases and J by 5 bases, and 16 bases separated the two germline ends.